This T cell receptor beta chain was retrieved from a study of T cell responses to AZD1222 COVID-19 vaccine. General study results and limits: Within unmutated variant regions lay the reported targets of nearly half of spike-specific TCRs.

This clone was observed once. Its antigen remains unidentified. Sequencing used immunoSEQ multiplex PCR; TCRdb keeps in-frame clones, though not all of them. The profile shows roughly 260,000 clones, more than 80% of them singletons. The sequences come from peripheral blood, collected on day 0 of AZD1222 vaccination. This clonotype was obtained from an adult in good health.

The CDR3 reads CASSALGPSGNTIYF. DNA of the CDR3: TGTGCCAGCAGCGCACTAGGGCCGTCTGGAAACACCATATATTTT. The chain joins TRBV9 to TRBJ1-3, with unresolved D. Trimming shortened V by 3 bases and J by 1 base, and 11 bases separated the two germline ends. Germline-derived CDR1 and CDR2 are SGDLS and YYNGEE. The CDR3 covers 15 residues.